Included here is one TCR beta chain sequence, with context. This clonotype was observed many times. The target of this receptor is not known. Per-base quality was not reported, and no clone a single base away is much larger than it. The sample belongs to a study of molecular identifiers for immune sequencing clone quantification (dated 2018 in TCRdb). About the study as a whole: In a replicate experiment, RNA from roughly 21,000 or 96,000 naive CD8 T cells was split into five aliquots, four of which were sequenced. CD8 T cells were used in a methods study to benchmark molecular-identifier clustering-based TCR repertoire sequencing (MIDCIRS) and TCR RNA copy counting.

As encoded in the germline V gene, CDR1 is SNHLY while CDR2 is FYNNEI. Including cysteine and phenylalanine, the CDR3 has 14 amino acids. CDR3 DNA is the only sequence kept; it has 42 bases, read in frame from the first base. Trimming takes 7 bases off V and 12 bases off J; junction bases not matched to a gene: 17. Library preparation used PCR. The instrument given in TCRdb is Illumina HiSeq 4000. Bulk TCR libraries were generated as previously described, with the TCR primers listed in Table S5 used. Total RNA was purified with the Qiagen AllPrep DNA/RNA kit. Before any analysis, reads coming from multiple sequencing runs of the same library were combined into one pool. The authors' analysis ran thus. Only reads with exact TCR constant sequence were kept, trimmed to 150 nt, and grouped by their 12-nt molecular barcodes. Reads inside each barcode group were sub-clustered using a 15% Levenshtein threshold, and a quality-weighted consensus sequence was constructed for each RNA molecule. Non-functional sequences were discarded, and so were lower-count sequences lying one edit away from another sequence. On the basis of fitting two negative binomial distributions, barcode sub-clusters with fewer than 20% of the maximum read count were discarded. TCRdb ran its own pipeline on the public reads, namely fastp trimming at Q25 and MiXCR clone calling, and kept in-frame beta chains. Rows are combined by CDR3 protein, so each entry shows the most common genes and DNA. The V and J calls shown here were made by TCRdb, not taken from the authors' results. In all, the sample holds about 320,000 distinct CDR3 sequences, and about a fifth of those were seen once. The top ten hold approximately 0.8% of the sample.

Study-wide conclusions, independent of this receptor: Without barcode sub-clustering, chimeric consensus sequences inflated TCR diversity; chimeras reached as high as 47%. Highly expanded clone sizes could be underestimated if identical TCR molecules share a barcode. Naive libraries contained spiked-in Jurkat TCR RNA (10 copies' worth), which is not part of the donor repertoire. About 3 recovered TCR RNA copies per cell were obtained by modeling, versus about 10 by digital PCR, implying a capture efficiency of about 30%. Even against a background of roughly 1 million naive CD8 T cells, spiked-in Jurkat TCR RNA amounting to a single cell's worth was reported to be detectable. In CMV-specific effector cells, clones with more than 20 RNA copies contained over 98% of molecules, whereas in naive cells such clones contained under 1% of molecules.

Libraries of naive CD8 T cells were generated from about 20,000 to 1,000,000 sorted cells, with 10%, 30% or 50% of the purified RNA used. On a BD FACSAria II, naive CD8 T cells were FACS-sorted as CD8+CD4-CCR7+CD45RA+ and collected into RLT Plus buffer. Ten to eleven TCR copies' worth of Jurkat RNA were spiked into roughly 17,000-1,100,000 naive CD8 T cell samples to test detection sensitivity. CD8 T cells were enriched using RosetteSep CD8+ T Cell Enrichment Cocktail and Ficoll-Paque, and the enriched cells then underwent ACK red cell lysis. The receptor was isolated from a human donor in good health. Some libraries in this study had Jurkat cell RNA spiked in. The sample consisted of naive CD8+ T cells from blood, with Jurkat cell RNA spiked in. The intended sense of this specimen's cell subset or site label: FACS-sorted CD8+CD4-CCR7+CD45RA+ naive T cells. The chain was built from TRBV2 and TRBJ1-1; the junction holds 7 bases that match TRBD1. The DNA reads TGTGCCAGCAACGGAGAGACAGGGCCCGAGTCGACTTTCTTT. Protein translation: CASNGETGPESTFF.